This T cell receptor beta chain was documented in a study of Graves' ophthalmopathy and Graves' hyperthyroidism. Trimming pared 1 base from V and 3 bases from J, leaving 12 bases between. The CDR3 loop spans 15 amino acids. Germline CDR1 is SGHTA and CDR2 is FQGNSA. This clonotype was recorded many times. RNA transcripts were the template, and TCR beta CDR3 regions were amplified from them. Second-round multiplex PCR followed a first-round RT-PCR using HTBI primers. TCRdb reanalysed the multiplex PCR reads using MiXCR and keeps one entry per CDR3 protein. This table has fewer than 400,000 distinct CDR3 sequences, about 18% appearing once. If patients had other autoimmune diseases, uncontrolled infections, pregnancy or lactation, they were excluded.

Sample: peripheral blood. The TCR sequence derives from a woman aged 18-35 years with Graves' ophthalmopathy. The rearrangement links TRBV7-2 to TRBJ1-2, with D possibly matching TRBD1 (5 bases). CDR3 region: CASSLGPGEDYGYTF. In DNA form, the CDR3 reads TGTGCCAGCAGCTTAGGGCCGGGGGAAGACTATGGCTACACCTTC.